These 24 T cell receptor beta chains came from one sample sequenced in a study of Graves' ophthalmopathy and Graves' hyperthyroidism. Investigators amplified TCR beta CDR3 regions from RNA transcripts. HTBI-primed first-round RT-PCR preceded second-round multiplex PCR. TCRdb reprocessed the multiplex PCR reads with MiXCR, giving one entry per CDR3 protein. This sample has approximately 1.2 million distinct CDR3 sequences, with 35% to 45% found just once. The sequencing sample was made of peripheral blood or thyroid tissue (not recorded which). These receptors came from an adult man with Graves' hyperthyroidism.

The gene calls are TRBV12-3 or TRBV12-4 and TRBJ2-2; TRBD2 agrees at 7 bases. V was pared by 5 bases and J by 3 bases, with 3 bases of the junction left unmatched. This CDR3 is built from 14 residues. The chain's CDR3 is CASSGLVHTGELFF. DNA of the CDR3: TGTGCCAGCAGTGGACTAGTCCACACCGGGGAGCTGTTTTTT.

Ten or more counts support this clonotype. The chain employs TRBV10-3 and TRBJ1-2; the D is unclear. CDR3 length equals 15 residues. The V gene's germline CDR1 is ENHRY and CDR2 SYGVKD. V lost 0 bases to trimming and J lost 4 bases, with 12 bases between them. The CDR3 nucleotides are TGTGCCATCAGTGAGTCTCGAGACACCTCCTATGGCTACACCTTC. Its translation is CAISESRDTSYGYTF.

This clonotype occurred many times. The chain employs TRBV12-3 or TRBV12-4 and TRBJ1-2; a possible D gene is TRBD1 (6 bases). This CDR3 spans 13 amino acids. Trimming removed 1 base from V and 6 bases from J, with 9 bases in between. The CDR3 DNA follows: TGTGCCAGCAGTTTAGGGACAGTTAATGGCTACACCTTC. Protein sequence: CASSLGTVNGYTF.

A word on this clonotype: Possible read error: a much larger clone is one base away. V and J are TRBV9 and TRBJ2-6; D is possibly TRBD1 (6 bases). In germline, CDR1 is SGDLS, CDR2 YYNGEE. This CDR3 spans 16 amino acids. This CDR3 is CTSSTRQDTGANVLTF. CDR3 nucleotides: TGTACCAGCAGCACCCGACAGGACACGGGGGCCAACGTCCTGACTTTC.

This clonotype came up many times. V and J are TRBV7-6 and TRBJ2-7; TRBD1 might be the D (5 bases). The CDR3 runs 14 residues. Germline values: CDR1 SGHVS, CDR2 FNYEAQ. V lost 5 bases to trimming and J lost 2 bases, with 13 bases between them. The CDR3 coding sequence is TGTGCCAGCAGCCCAACCCAAGGGGCCTACGAGCAGTACTTC. Protein sequence: CASSPTQGAYEQYF.

This sequence joins TRBV20-1 and TRBJ1-5; TRBD1 agrees at 8 bases. The CDR3 runs to 13 residues. Germline V gives CDR1 DFQATT, CDR2 SNEGSKA (reference sequence). Trimming took 8 bases from V and 2 from J; bases not matched to a gene: 5. CDR3 residues: CSLSGQGNQPQHF. CDR3 nucleotide sequence: TGCAGTTTATCGGGACAGGGCAATCAGCCCCAGCATTTT.

This clonotype was counted ten times or more. The chain is built from TRBV19 and TRBJ1-1; no reliable D call. Germline V lookup: CDR1 LNHDA, CDR2 SQIVND (reference sequence). The CDR3 runs to 15 residues. V was cut by 5 bases and J by 3 bases, with 16 bases left in between. The CDR3 sequence: CASSEREVVYTEAFF. In DNA form, the CDR3 reads TGTGCCAGTAGTGAAAGGGAGGTCGTTTACACTGAAGCTTTCTTT.

This clonotype was picked up a small number of times. V usage is TRBV15 and J usage is TRBJ2-6; no reliable D call. The CDR3 has 15 amino acids. CDR1 is LNHNV, CDR2 YYDKDF, per germline (reference sequence). Trimming pared 5 bases from V and 4 bases from J, leaving 12 bases between. CDR3 loop: CATSEVLAGANVLTF. As DNA, the CDR3 is TGTGCCACCAGCGAGGTGTTGGCCGGGGCCAACGTCCTGACTTTC.

This chain uses TRBV10-2 with TRBJ2-7, with TRBD2 matching over 8 bases. J was trimmed by 6 bases and V by 4 bases; bases with no gene match: 8. Per the germline V gene, CDR1 is WSHSY and CDR2 is SAAADI. The CDR3 is 14 amino acids. CDR3 sequence (DNA): TGCGCCAGCAGTGCCGGAGGCGCGGGAGGCGAGCAGTACTTC. Protein: CASSAGGAGGEQYF.

This chain connects TRBV5-1 to TRBJ2-7; D unclear. V lost 2 bases to trimming and J lost 7 bases, with 19 bases between them. This CDR3 is built from 15 residues. The germline V gene has CDR1 SGHRS and CDR2 YFSETQ. CDR3 sequence (DNA): TGCGCCAGCAGCTTTGTCGACACCATCGCCGGGGAGCAGTACTTC. Translating it yields CASSFVDTIAGEQYF.

The chain has TRBV29-1 and TRBJ1-4, with a tentative D call TRBD1 (5 bases). Germline V gene data show CDR1 as SQVTM and CDR2 as ANQGSEA. The CDR3 runs 12 residues. Deletions cut 4 bases from V and 7 bases from J, with 10 bases between. CDR3 nucleotide sequence: TGCAGCGTTGGGGTCGGGGGTGAAAAACTGTTTTTT. Translated, it gives CSVGVGGEKLFF.

This clonotype has just a few counts. The chain joins TRBV19 to TRBJ2-2, with a possible D match to TRBD2 (5 bases). This CDR3 region has 14 residues. CDR1 is LNHDA, CDR2 SQIVND, per germline (reference sequence). V dropped 8 bases and J dropped 2 bases, with 12 bases sitting between them. The CDR3, as DNA: TGTGCCAGTCTCGACTACCCAAACACCGGGGAGCTGTTTTTT. It codes for CASLDYPNTGELFF.

This clonotype was seen many times. The gene calls are TRBV15 and TRBJ1-5; 9 bases map to TRBD1. Germline CDR1 reads LNHNV; CDR2 reads YYDKDF (reference sequence). This CDR3 spans 15 amino acids. With V trimmed by 8 bases and J by 6 bases, 11 bases remained unmatched. The CDR3 loop is CATSTHRGLSQPQHF. Here the CDR3 DNA reads TGTGCCACCTCCACTCACAGGGGGCTGAGTCAGCCCCAGCATTTT.

This rearrangement joins TRBV12-3 or TRBV12-4 to TRBJ1-6; 12 bases map to TRBD1. The CDR3 loop spans 15 amino acids. The V and J ends lost 3 bases and 9 bases, in that order; junction bases with no gene match: 3. CDR3 sequence reads: CASSFGTGGVSPLHF. For the CDR3, the DNA is TGTGCCAGCAGTTTTGGGACAGGGGGCGTTTCACCCCTCCACTTT.

The sample holds many counts of this clonotype. The V and J genes are TRBV6-5 and TRBJ2-5, with 10 bases matching TRBD2. The CDR3 totals 14 residues. In germline, CDR1 is MNHEY, CDR2 SVGAGI. J was trimmed by 7 bases and V by 2 bases; bases with no gene match: 4. The CDR3 nucleotides read TGTGCCAGCAGTTACACCGGACTAGCGGCGACCCAGTACTTC. Its translation: CASSYTGLAATQYF.

This clonotype was observed at least ten times. The chain uses TRBV24-1 and TRBJ1-5, with TRBD1 matching 7 bases. The length of the CDR3 is 16 residues. Losses at the gene ends were 4 bases for V and 1 base for J; bases not matched to a gene: 6. Germline V gene data show CDR1 as KGHDR and CDR2 as SFDVKD. CDR3 sequence: CATSDGGQLSNQPQHF. CDR3 coding DNA: TGTGCCACCAGTGACGGGGGACAGTTAAGCAATCAGCCCCAGCATTTT.

This clonotype was counted once. V gene TRBV7-9 combines with J gene TRBJ2-1; the D gene is possibly TRBD2 (6 bases). There are 14 residues in the CDR3. V gave up 4 bases and J gave up 4 bases, with 11 bases separating them. Germline V gene data show CDR1 as SEHNR and CDR2 as FQNEAQ (reference sequence). In DNA form, the CDR3 reads TGTGCCAGCAGCTCTTCGGGAGAGTACAATGAGCAGTTCTTC. Translation: CASSSSGEYNEQFF.

The sample holds many counts of this clonotype. The chain is built from TRBV19 and TRBJ1-1; D may be TRBD1 (5 bases). Looked up from germline, CDR1 is LNHDA and CDR2 is SQIVND (reference sequence). Trimming stripped 6 bases from V and 0 bases from J, with 23 bases between. The CDR3 sequence is 18 residues long. This chain's CDR3 is CASRVMGTASRMNTEAFF. CDR3 in DNA: TGTGCCAGTAGAGTAATGGGGACGGCCAGTCGAATGAACACTGAAGCTTTCTTT. The full variable domain, rest sourced from reference TRBV19 and TRBJ1-1, is DGGITQSPKYLFRKEGQNVTLSCEQNLNHDAMYWYRQDPGQGLRLIYYSQIVNDFQKGDIAEGYSVSREKKESFPLTVTSAQKNPTAFYLCASRVMGTASRMNTEAFFGQGTRLTVV.

This clonotype has a count of ten or more. This chain uses TRBV7-2 with TRBJ2-5, with a possible D match to TRBD1 (5 bases). The CDR3 loop spans 14 amino acids. CDR1 SGHTA and CDR2 FQGNSA come from the germline V gene. Trimming left V 3 bases short and J 4 bases short, with 12 bases between. CDR3 loop: CASSLLQGVETQYF. CDR3 nucleotides: TGTGCCAGCAGCTTGTTGCAAGGGGTAGAGACCCAGTACTTC.

This clonotype was observed a handful of times. The chain uses TRBV3-1 and TRBJ1-6, with a possible D match to TRBD1 (6 bases). Germline CDR1 LGHDT, CDR2 YNNKEL (reference sequence). V was clipped by 5 bases and J by 7 bases, with 15 bases between them. The CDR3 is 15 amino acids. The CDR3 spells CASSNAGTINSPLHF. The CDR3 DNA follows: TGTGCCAGCAGCAACGCCGGGACAATCAATTCACCCCTCCACTTT. Based on the CDR3 plus reference TRBV3-1 and TRBJ1-6, the full variable domain is DTAVSQTPKYLVTQMGNDKSIKCEQNLGHDTMYWYKQDSKKFLKIMFSYNNKELIINETVPNRFSPKSPDKAHLNLHINSLELGDSAVYFCASSNAGTINSPLHFGNGTRLTVT.

This clonotype was detected ten times or more. The genes are TRBV5-1 and TRBJ2-2; 7 nucleotides line up with TRBD2. The CDR3 sequence is 15 residues long. Germline V gene lookup returns CDR1 SGHRS and CDR2 YFSETQ. V dropped 4 bases and J dropped 7; count of bases not matched to a gene: 10. The CDR3 is CASSALAVSGGELFF. CDR3 in DNA: TGCGCCAGCAGCGCGCTAGCGGTGTCTGGCGGGGAGCTGTTTTTT.

The chain employs TRBV7-9 and TRBJ1-5; D gene unclear. CDR1 and CDR2 (germline): SEHNR, FQNEAQ (reference sequence). V lost 8 bases and J lost 4, with 18 bases in between. This CDR3 spans 15 amino acids. The CDR3 DNA follows: TGTGCCAGCGCAAAAAGTGACCGAGATAATCAGCCCCAGCATTTT. It specifies CASAKSDRDNQPQHF.

J is TRBJ1-5 and V is TRBV28, with TRBD1 identical over 10 bases. This CDR3 is built from 16 residues. Germline V gene data show CDR1 as MDHEN and CDR2 as SYDVKM. Trimming cost V 6 bases and J 1 base; bases outside gene matches: 6. The CDR3 coding sequence is TGTGCCAGCAGCCACGACAGGGGGCGAAGCAATCAGCCCCAGCATTTT. Translation: CASSHDRGRSNQPQHF.

This clonotype was seen at least ten times. The rearrangement uses TRBV5-8 and TRBJ1-6; D is ambiguous. V dropped 0 bases and J dropped 14 bases, with 12 bases sitting between them. The CDR3 has 13 amino acids. Germline V gene data show CDR1 as SGHTS and CDR2 as YDEGEE. Here the CDR3 reads CASSLEKGFTLHF. The CDR3 DNA reads TGTGCCAGCAGCTTGGAAAAGGGTTTTACCCTCCACTTT. Using reference TRBV5-8 and TRBJ1-6 for the parts outside the CDR3, the full variable domain is EAGVTQSPTHLIKTRGQQATLRCSPISGHTSVYWYQQALGLGLQFLLWYDEGEERNRGNFPPRFSGRQFPNYSSELNVNALELEDSALYLCASSLEKGFTLHFGNGTRLTVT.